This TCR beta chain was profiled in a study of CD8 T cells in ankylosing spondylitis. Per germline, CDR1 ENHRY and CDR2 SYGVKD. The CDR3 contains 15 residues. The V segment lost 11 bases and the J segment 3 bases; nucleotides outside the gene matches: 11. Study results and caveats: Those disease-linked clones were CD8+; they were also relatively rare in peripheral blood. For ankylosing spondylitis blood, a TCR beta motif of seven to nine highly homologous variants appeared characteristic. According to the report, clones linked to the disease were significantly enriched in matched synovial fluid samples taken from ankylosing spondylitis patients.

Quantitative 5'-RACE with molecular barcodes produced the TCR beta libraries. TCRdb fed the 5' RACE reads into MiXCR, producing one record per CDR3 protein. The sample contains about 340,000 distinct CDR3 sequences, over 12% of which appear only once. This clonotype appeared a few times. Antigen specificity is unknown. The specimen sequenced was blood, either unsorted or a sorted T cell fraction (not recorded which). V is TRBV10-3 and J is TRBJ2-7; 12 positions match TRBD2. This TCR came from a male donor with ankylosing spondylitis or in good health (not recorded which). CDR3 in amino acids: CAFSALAGGLYEQYF. CDR3 sequence (DNA): TGTGCCTTCTCAGCACTAGCGGGAGGCCTCTACGAGCAGTACTTC.